The clone carrying this T cell receptor beta chain came up a few times. This entry comes from a study of T cells in localized non-small cell lung cancer. Using immunoSEQ multiplex PCR, the repertoire was profiled, and TCRdb retains in-frame clones only, with some absent. The table lists thousands of clones, roughly 21% of them singletons. With 2 bases removed from V and 2 bases from J, the gap between germline ends came to 12 bases. Germline V CDR1 and CDR2: MNHGY, SAAAGT. CDR3 length: 15 amino acids. The chain joins TRBV6-8 to TRBJ2-5, with D unresolved. The sequence came from a male donor aged 60 or older with stage III squamous cell lung carcinoma. Sample: lung tumor tissue, taken before any cancer treatment. This CDR3 reads CASSYQNGEQETQYF. The CDR3 nucleotides are TGTGCCAGCAGTTACCAAAATGGGGAACAAGAGACCCAGTACTTC.